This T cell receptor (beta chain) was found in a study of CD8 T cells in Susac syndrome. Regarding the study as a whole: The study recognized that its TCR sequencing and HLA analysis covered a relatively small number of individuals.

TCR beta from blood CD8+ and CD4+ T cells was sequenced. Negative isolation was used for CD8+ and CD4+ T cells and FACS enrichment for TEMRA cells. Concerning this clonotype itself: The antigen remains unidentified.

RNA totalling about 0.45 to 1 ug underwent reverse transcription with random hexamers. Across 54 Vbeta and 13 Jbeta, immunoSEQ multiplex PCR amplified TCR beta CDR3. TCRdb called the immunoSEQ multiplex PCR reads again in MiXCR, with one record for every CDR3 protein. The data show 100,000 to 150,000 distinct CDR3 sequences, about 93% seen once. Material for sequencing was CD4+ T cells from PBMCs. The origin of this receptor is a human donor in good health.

The CDR3 DNA sequence: TGTGCCAGCAGCAAGACTGTCTTGGAGCAGTACTTC. It specifies CASSKTVLEQYF. This chain links TRBV28 with TRBJ2-7; D call uncertain. Trimming pared 6 bases from V and 7 bases from J, leaving 13 bases between. The CDR3 runs 12 residues. Germline V gives CDR1 MDHEN, CDR2 SYDVKM.